This TCR beta chain was recorded in a study of blood T cell repertoires in COVID-19 (dated by TCRdb to 2019 to 2021). Turning to the overall study: The collaborator samples originated in the United States, Italy and Spain and spanned the acute and convalescent phases of COVID-19. The prospective study material was composed of cDNA or gDNA derived from T cells, B-cell-depleted T cells, or PBMCs. Deeply sampled blood TCRbeta repertoires from subjects exposed to, actively infected with, or recovered from COVID-19 were included in the dataset. HLA class I and class II types, where available, came from metadata supplied by the sample provider rather than from assay-based typing. A de-identified subject ID, COVID-19 status, age in years and sex were almost always included in the sample metadata. The samples were drawn from the first 160 participants of the ongoing ImmuneRACE study and from 1,254 subjects provided by 6 global collaborators. The repertoires were made available in a free public database intended to serve as a resource for research on the immune response to SARS-CoV-2. The investigation overall reported the following: The amount of clinical and demographic metadata varied by source and participant and was provided uncurated.

Each collaborating institution followed its own protocols to collect whole blood in K2EDTA tubes. For TCRbeta analysis, collaborators shipped samples as frozen whole blood, isolated PBMCs, or DNA extracted from either of those sample types. In regard to this clone: What antigen it recognizes has not been identified. No much larger clonotype is one base removed from it; base qualities were not supplied. Other DNA sequences in this sample translate to the same CDR3.

CDR1 and CDR2, per the germline V gene (reference sequence), are LNHDA and SQIVND. V and J are trimmed by 3 bases and 4 bases, and the gene matches miss 8 bases of the junction. From cysteine to phenylalanine, the CDR3 is 15 amino acids long. The CDR3 DNA has 45 bases and is translated from base 1. The immunoSEQ Assay, a bias-controlled multiplex PCR, was used to amplify TCRbeta CDR3 regions from genomic DNA. The paper's processing steps were these. Within the assay, amplification of reference gene primers was used to estimate how many nucleated cells each sample contained. To quantify the absolute abundance of each unique TCRbeta CDR3 rearrangement, sequence reads were collapsed and filtered. For each sample, productive Simpson clonality was calculated as the square root of Simpson's diversity index across productive rearrangements. TCRdb stores this immuneACCESS table with in-frame sequences only. Part of the clones is absent; in the studies checked, under half of the shortfall reflects unresolved V genes, and no reason is known for the rest. V and J calls and clone size are those listed in that table; D and trimming were worked out from the DNA. Within this sample are more than 95,000 clones, with roughly 91% of them counted one time only. The top ten constitute around 6% of the sample.

Here the chain combines TRBV19 and TRBJ2-7; 8 central nucleotides agree with TRBD1. The sample was peripheral blood. This TCR derives from a human donor in a cohort sampled during active COVID-19. The CDR3 in this case is CASSIAGQGAYEQYF. Here is the DNA: TGTGCCAGTAGTATCGCCGGGCAGGGGGCGTACGAGCAGTACTTC.